The clone carrying this T cell receptor (beta chain) occurred a few times. Its antigen is undetermined. A junction end diverges from the germline sequence, so it may reflect a read error. This sample was taken from a study of human T cells and chemical hapten exposure. Background on the study: Small volume differences among pooled libraries mainly caused per-sample TCR yield variation.

The sample's time point: patch test 3, about 24 weeks after DPC sensitization. Indicated treatment: therapeutic diphenylcyclopropenone sensitization with weekly scalp DPC. Broader study findings: TCRs at a frequency above 1 in 1000 stayed unchanged with DPC sensitization.

Authors' methods: Sample TCR counts, which ranged from about 20,000 to 700,000, had a median of 95,638. A single record per CDR3 protein comes from TCRdb applying MiXCR to the RACE reads. These V and J calls originate from TCRdb's pipeline instead of the authors' own analysis. In the table there are about 190,000 distinct CDR3 sequences, around 25% of which are singletons. The CDR3 has 13 residues. Germline V gene sequence: CDR1 SSHAT, CDR2 FNYEAQ (reference sequence). This TCR was sampled from a woman aged 40 to 55 with alopecia areata. Some clones in this sample may be carry-over from other donors' samples. The chain links TRBV7-7 to TRBJ2-1; TRBD1 matches 8 bases. The sample here was whole blood, taken in connection with sensitization to the hapten diphenylcyclopropenone (DPC). CDR3 sequence: CASSLNDRGPLFF. The CDR3 DNA reads TGTGCTAGCAGCTTAAACGACAGGGGCCCTTTATTCTTC.